This T cell receptor beta chain stems from a study of CD8 T cells in Susac syndrome. Random hexamers primed reverse transcription of about 0.5 to 1 ug RNA. Each CDR3 protein gets one entry after TCRdb re-called the immunoSEQ multiplex PCR reads with MiXCR. This table has 120,000 to 150,000 distinct CDR3 sequences, 94% appearing once. TCR beta sequencing covered blood CD8+ and CD4+ T cells. Negative isolation was used for CD8+ and CD4+ T cells and FACS enrichment for TEMRA cells. The CDR3 length is 16 residues. V shed 1 base and J shed 4 bases, with 14 bases lying between them. Per the germline V gene, CDR1 is SNHLY and CDR2 is FYNNEI.

The source is a human donor in good health. The chain joins TRBV2 to TRBJ2-1, with D possibly being TRBD1 or TRBD2 (5 bases each). Material for sequencing was CD4+ T cells from PBMCs. CDR3 nucleotide sequence: TGTGCCAGCAGTGAAGGAGGGGCCGGATTGTACAATGAGCAGTTCTTC. This translates into CASSEGGAGLYNEQFF.